This T cell receptor beta chain appears in the sequencing data of a study of cytomegalovirus exposure and HLA in healthy donors. Comments on this clone: Its antigen remains unknown.

Study-level results: Solely CMV serostatus was available to characterize immune exposure. Earlier analysis found most TCR beta V segments productive about 87% or about 30% of the time.

CDR1 MNHEY and CDR2 SVGAGI come from the germline V gene. V lost 0 bases and J lost 5, with 8 bases in between. The CDR3 spans 15 residues. In the PCR, 60 Vbeta and 13 Jbeta primers were used. Some clones are missing from TCRdb's copy, which holds only in-frame ones; the method was immunoSEQ multiplex PCR. The sample has nearly 110,000 clones; around two thirds are singletons. The J gene is TRBJ1-6, the V gene TRBV6-5; D gene unclear. The source material was PBMCs. The source is a woman aged 40 to 50 in good health and CMV-seropositive. The CDR3 nucleotides read TGTGCCAGCAGTTACTCTTACCTAAATAATTCACCCCTCCACTTT. Protein: CASSYSYLNNSPLHF.